The entry below gives a single T cell receptor beta chain sequence along with its context. The sample holds a few counts of this clone. Its antigen remains undetermined. No base-level quality is on record; no much larger clone is a single base apart. This sample was taken from a study of PD-1 blockade in classical Hodgkin lymphoma (dated by TCRdb to about 2020). For the study in its entirety: To define a peripheral blood immune signature of response to PD-1 blockade in classical Hodgkin lymphoma, the study combined TCR beta sequencing with CyTOF.

The investigation overall reported the following: Baseline TCR diversity was reported to be lower in newly diagnosed patients than in healthy donors and to be lower still in relapsed/refractory patients. Only a single clinical trial cohort was studied, and what caused the repertoire differences, possibly disease activity or prior therapy, remained undefined.

Genomic DNA was isolated using the Qiagen DNeasy kit from unsorted PBMCs as well as from negatively selected CD4+ and CD8+ fractions. TCR beta CDR3 regions were amplified by immunoSEQ multiplex PCR using primers annealing to V and J segments. A synthetic immune receptor repertoire was used to minimize amplification bias, and any residual bias was removed computationally once sequencing was done. The paper's processing steps were these. Repertoire diversity was quantified as the Shannon entropy index using custom Python scripts. Unsorted, CD4+ and CD8+ repertoires were examined separately, except in combined analyses, for which CD4+ and CD8+ sequences were merged in silico. TCRdb re-hosts the immuneACCESS table, in-frame sequences only. Its copies lack some clones; in the studies checked, an unresolved V gene accounts for under half of them, and the cause for the rest is not known. V and J calls and clone size are copied from that table; D and trimming were computed from the DNA. Counted in this sample were more than 15,000 clones; around 92% of them appeared once. 0.51% of the sample lies in the top ten.

The time point tag for this specimen amounts to: newly diagnosed, previously untreated cHL patient sample. Magnetic negative selection with a Miltenyi CD4+ T cell isolation kit was used to purify CD4+ T cells from thawed PBMCs. To serve as a comparison group for the relapsed/refractory trial patients, PBMCs were sequenced from patients with newly diagnosed, previously untreated classical Hodgkin lymphoma. After peripheral blood was drawn into 8 mL Vacutainer Cell Preparation Tubes, PBMCs were isolated by centrifugation and then cryopreserved. Purified CD4+ and CD8+ fractions were prepared only for cases in which an additional PBMC sample was available. Magnetically labelled cells were removed on LS columns in a quadroMACS separator, and the flow-through was collected as the purified fraction. V lost 9 bases and J lost 1 base; the stretch between them is 21 bases long. Counted from cysteine to phenylalanine, this CDR3 has 16 amino acids. The DNA shown is the 48-base CDR3, in frame from base 1. CDR1 LNHDA and CDR2 SQIVND are derived from the germline V gene (reference sequence).

Sequencing was performed on CD4+ T cells from blood. This sequence originates from a human donor with classical Hodgkin lymphoma. This sequence uses TRBV19 and TRBJ2-5; no confident D gene assignment can be made. The nucleotide sequence reads TGTGCCAGCAGAAGTTCAGGCCGCCCGCCCCAAGAGACCCAGTACTTC. Its protein reads: CASRSSGRPPQETQYF.